This T cell receptor beta chain was identified during a study of monozygotic twins with inflammatory bowel disease. The germline CDR1 and CDR2 sequences are MNHNY and SVGAGI (reference sequence). The CDR3 sequence is 13 residues long. Eight distinct reactions (per sample) were used to make the cDNA. TCRdb derives one entry per CDR3 protein from the 5' RACE reads, leaving out DNA. The sample table includes approximately 330,000 distinct CDR3 sequences. This TCR was recovered from a human donor with ulcerative colitis or Crohn's disease, or a healthy co-twin of an affected twin (not recorded which). Sequenced: blood. The V gene is TRBV6-6, the J gene TRBJ2-2. CDR3 protein: CASTIARTGELFF.